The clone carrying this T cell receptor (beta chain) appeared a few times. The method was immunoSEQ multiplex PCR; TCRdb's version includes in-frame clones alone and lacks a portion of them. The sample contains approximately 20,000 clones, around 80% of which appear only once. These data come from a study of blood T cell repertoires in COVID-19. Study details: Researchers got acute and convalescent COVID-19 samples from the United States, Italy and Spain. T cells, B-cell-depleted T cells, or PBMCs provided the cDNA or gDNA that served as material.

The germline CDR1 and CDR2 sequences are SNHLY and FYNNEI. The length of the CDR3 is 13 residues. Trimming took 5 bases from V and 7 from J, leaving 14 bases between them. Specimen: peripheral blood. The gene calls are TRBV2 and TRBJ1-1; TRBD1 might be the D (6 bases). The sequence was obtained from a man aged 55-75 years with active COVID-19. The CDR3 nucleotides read TGTGCCAGCAGTCAACAGGGAGAGTTTGAAGCTTTCTTT. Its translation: CASSQQGEFEAFF.